This is a list of T cell receptor beta chains from one sample in a study of blood T cell repertoires in COVID-19. Sequencing was performed with immunoSEQ multiplex PCR; in TCRdb, only in-frame clones are kept and a portion is missing. The sample records under 200,000 clones, approximately 83% being singletons. Specimen: peripheral blood. The source is a human donor in a cohort sampled during active COVID-19. CDR3s include the opening cysteine and the closing phenylalanine or tryptophan. The D gene is left open where the match is weak. Rows give clone size only sometimes, using once, few, many, or a class for an expanded clone.

D: TRBD1
V: TRBV27
size: NA
J: TRBJ1-4
CDR3: CASSLTGVINEKLFF
DNA: TGTGCCAGCAGCCTTACAGGGGTCATCAATGAAAAACTGTTTTTT

D: NA
V: TRBV10-3
size: NA
J: TRBJ1-2
CDR3: CAIKRDSRGYTF
DNA: TGTGCCATCAAAAGGGACTCCCGCGGCTACACCTTC

D: TRBD1
V: TRBV19
size: NA
J: TRBJ1-5
CDR3: CASSIDRGGNQPQHF
DNA: TGTGCCAGTAGTATCGACAGGGGAGGTAATCAGCCCCAGCATTTT

D: TRBD2
V: TRBV5-1
size: NA
J: TRBJ2-1
CDR3: CASSLDGLASLSSYNEQFF
DNA: TGCGCCAGCAGCTTGGATGGACTAGCTTCCCTGAGCTCCTACAATGAGCAGTTCTTC

D: TRBD1
V: TRBV11-1
size: NA
J: TRBJ2-7
CDR3: CASSPGQASYEQYF
DNA: TGTGCCAGCAGCCCAGGACAGGCCTCCTACGAGCAGTACTTC

D: NA
V: TRBV4-1
size: NA
J: TRBJ2-3
CDR3: CASSSGRTDTQYF
DNA: TGCGCCAGCAGTAGCGGTCGCACAGATACGCAGTATTTT

D: TRBD1
V: TRBV5-1
size: NA
J: TRBJ2-7
CDR3: CASREDRGRVTEQYF
DNA: TGCGCCAGCAGAGAGGACAGGGGGCGAGTAACCGAGCAGTACTTC

D: TRBD2
V: TRBV9
size: NA
J: TRBJ2-5
CDR3: CASSVYSGGPEYF
DNA: TGTGCCAGCAGCGTGTATAGCGGGGGGCCCGAGTACTTC

D: TRBD1
V: TRBV6-5
size: few
J: TRBJ1-1
CDR3: CASSYPDRGTEAFF
DNA: TGTGCCAGCAGTTACCCAGACAGGGGCACTGAAGCTTTCTTT

D: NA
V: TRBV9
size: few
J: TRBJ2-7
CDR3: CASSLQPGLGEQYF
DNA: TGTGCCAGCAGCCTCCAGCCGGGACTCGGGGAGCAGTACTTC

D: TRBD2
V: TRBV28
size: NA
J: TRBJ2-7
CDR3: CASSSPLAGFPYEQYF
DNA: TGTGCCAGCAGTTCCCCACTAGCGGGTTTTCCCTACGAGCAGTACTTC

D: NA
V: TRBV7-2
size: NA
J: TRBJ2-5
CDR3: CASSSLGGLIETQYF
DNA: TGTGCCAGCAGCTCCCTGGGGGGTCTGATAGAGACCCAGTACTTC

D: TRBD2
V: TRBV12-3/TRBV12-4
size: NA
J: TRBJ2-7
CDR3: CASRTSGSYEQYF
DNA: TGTGCCAGCAGGACTAGCGGCTCCTACGAGCAGTACTTC

D: TRBD1
V: TRBV14
size: NA
J: TRBJ1-2
CDR3: CASSQVSGQGAGGYTF
DNA: TGTGCCAGCAGCCAAGTGTCAGGACAGGGGGCAGGCGGCTACACCTTC

D: TRBD1
V: TRBV5-1
size: NA
J: TRBJ1-5
CDR3: CASSLTGGIQPQHF
DNA: TGCGCCAGCAGCTTGACAGGGGGTATTCAGCCCCAGCATTTT

D: NA
V: TRBV29-1
size: NA
J: TRBJ1-2
CDR3: CSARGSNYGYTF
DNA: TGCAGCGCCCGAGGCAGTAACTATGGCTACACCTTC

D: NA
V: TRBV4-3
size: NA
J: TRBJ2-1
CDR3: CASSQDLAGSSYNEQFF
DNA: TGCGCCAGCAGCCAAGATTTGGCGGGGAGCTCCTACAATGAGCAGTTCTTC

D: NA
V: TRBV18
size: NA
J: TRBJ1-5
CDR3: CASSPDRIQPQHF
DNA: TGTGCCAGCTCACCCGACAGGATTCAGCCCCAGCATTTT

D: TRBD1
V: TRBV10-3
size: NA
J: TRBJ1-5
CDR3: CAISESRRGPGNQPQHF
DNA: TGTGCCATCAGTGAGTCCCGGAGGGGGCCCGGCAATCAGCCCCAGCATTTT

D: NA
V: TRBV7-9
size: NA
J: TRBJ2-7
CDR3: CASSPRGGGPNEQYF
DNA: TGTGCCAGCAGCCCAAGAGGTGGCGGTCCGAACGAGCAGTACTTC

D: NA
V: TRBV15
size: NA
J: TRBJ1-4
CDR3: CATSRGGGSTNEKLFF
DNA: TGTGCCACCAGCAGAGGGGGAGGTTCAACTAATGAAAAACTGTTTTTT

D: NA
V: TRBV9
size: few
J: TRBJ1-3
CDR3: CASGERGSQNTIYF
DNA: TGTGCCAGCGGCGAACGAGGGTCCCAAAACACCATATATTTT

D: TRBD1
V: TRBV9
size: NA
J: TRBJ2-7
CDR3: CASSVGGTGGIYF
DNA: TGTGCCAGCAGCGTAGGCGGGACAGGGGGAATTTACTTC

D: NA
V: TRBV5-4
size: NA
J: TRBJ1-3
CDR3: CASSPQGSGNTIYF
DNA: TGTGCCAGCAGCCCGCAGGGCTCTGGAAACACCATATATTTT

D: TRBD2
V: TRBV7-9
size: once
J: TRBJ2-5
CDR3: CASSRGLAGNRETQYF
DNA: TGTGCCAGCAGCCGGGGACTAGCGGGAAACCGAGAGACCCAGTACTTC

D: TRBD2
V: TRBV27
size: once
J: TRBJ2-7
CDR3: CASSLRLAGIYEQYF
DNA: TGTGCCAGCAGTTTAAGACTAGCGGGAATCTACGAGCAGTACTTC

D: TRBD1
V: TRBV5-1
size: NA
J: TRBJ2-1
CDR3: CASSELPGQEVDEQFF
DNA: TGCGCCAGCAGCGAATTACCGGGACAGGAGGTAGATGAGCAGTTCTTC

D: TRBD1
V: TRBV7-9
size: NA
J: TRBJ1-2
CDR3: CASSFGQGTNYGYTF
DNA: TGTGCCAGCAGCTTTGGACAGGGTACGAACTATGGCTACACCTTC

D: NA
V: TRBV11-3
size: NA
J: TRBJ2-5
CDR3: CASTLRVWETQYF
DNA: TGTGCCAGCACCTTGCGAGTATGGGAGACCCAGTACTTC

D: NA
V: TRBV10-1
size: NA
J: TRBJ2-1
CDR3: CASSPSYNEQFF
DNA: TGCGCCAGCAGTCCCTCGTACAATGAGCAGTTCTTC

D: NA
V: TRBV7-9
size: NA
J: TRBJ2-3
CDR3: CASSPGQISNTQYF
DNA: TGTGCCAGCAGCCCTGGACAGATTTCAAATACGCAGTATTTT

D: TRBD1
V: TRBV7-6
size: few
J: TRBJ1-5
CDR3: CASSSGQPNQPQHF
DNA: TGTGCCAGCAGCTCGGGACAGCCCAATCAGCCCCAGCATTTT

D: TRBD1
V: TRBV7-9
size: NA
J: TRBJ1-2
CDR3: CASSPGTDNYGYTF
DNA: TGTGCCAGCAGCCCCGGGACAGACAACTATGGCTACACCTTC

D: TRBD2
V: TRBV7-2
size: NA
J: TRBJ2-5
CDR3: CASSSRLAGVMETQYF
DNA: TGTGCCAGCAGCAGTAGACTAGCGGGAGTTATGGAGACCCAGTACTTC

D: NA
V: TRBV27
size: NA
J: TRBJ1-2
CDR3: CASSVGRPQDSYYGYTF
DNA: TGTGCCAGCAGTGTAGGAAGGCCTCAGGACAGTTACTATGGCTACACCTTC

D: TRBD2
V: TRBV6-2/TRBV6-3
size: NA
J: TRBJ2-7
CDR3: CASSYPGLASYEQYF
DNA: TGTGCCAGCAGTTACCCGGGACTAGCCAGCTACGAGCAGTACTTC

D: NA
V: TRBV19
size: NA
J: TRBJ1-6
CDR3: CASNSGNSYNSPLHF
DNA: TGTGCCAGTAACTCAGGGAACTCCTATAATTCACCCCTCCACTTT

D: TRBD2
V: TRBV4-1
size: NA
J: TRBJ2-2
CDR3: CASSLGLADTGELFF
DNA: TGCGCCAGCAGCCTCGGACTAGCGGACACCGGGGAGCTGTTTTTT

D: TRBD1
V: TRBV5-1
size: NA
J: TRBJ2-6
CDR3: CASTQGAGANVLTF
DNA: TGCGCCAGCACCCAGGGGGCTGGGGCCAACGTCCTGACTTTC

D: TRBD1
V: TRBV14
size: NA
J: TRBJ2-7
CDR3: CASSQGRGRFGSYEQYF
DNA: TGTGCCAGCAGCCAAGGCAGGGGGCGTTTTGGCTCCTACGAGCAGTACTTC

D: NA
V: TRBV5-1
size: NA
J: TRBJ1-2
CDR3: CASSLEGPGYTF
DNA: TGCGCCAGCAGCTTAGAGGGCCCTGGCTACACCTTC

D: NA
V: TRBV24-1
size: NA
J: TRBJ2-2
CDR3: CATSDVVGELFF
DNA: TGTGCCACCAGTGATGTCGTGGGGGAGCTGTTTTTT

D: NA
V: TRBV7-8
size: NA
J: TRBJ1-5
CDR3: CASSLSLNQPQHF
DNA: TGTGCCAGCAGCTTATCCCTTAATCAGCCCCAGCATTTT

D: TRBD1
V: TRBV7-6
size: NA
J: TRBJ1-2
CDR3: CASSSLDRGRGYTF
DNA: TGTGCCAGCAGCTCCTTGGACAGGGGACGGGGCTACACCTTC

D: TRBD1
V: TRBV19
size: NA
J: TRBJ1-3
CDR3: CASSTGQGNTIYF
DNA: TGTGCCAGTAGTACGGGACAGGGAAACACCATATATTTT

D: NA
V: TRBV27
size: few
J: TRBJ1-2
CDR3: CASNVAAYGYTF
DNA: TGTGCCAGCAATGTAGCTGCCTATGGCTACACCTTC

D: NA
V: TRBV9
size: NA
J: TRBJ2-6
CDR3: CASNSPGFSGANVLTF
DNA: TGTGCCAGCAACTCCCCGGGATTCTCTGGGGCCAACGTCCTGACTTTC